This T cell receptor (beta chain) was identified in a study of radiation and T cells in renal cell carcinoma. Looking at the study overall: Nephrectomy followed 15 Gy stereotactic body radiation by 4 weeks.

Sequenced by immunoSEQ multiplex PCR; TCRdb stores in-frame clones only, minus some. The sample contains over 60,000 clones, just over 85% of which appear only once. CDR1 is SGHRS, CDR2 YFSETQ, per germline. The CDR3 runs to 14 residues. V lost 2 bases and J lost 5; bases outside the gene matches: 5. Time point in this sample: blood 2 weeks post-SBRT. As for treatment: 15 Gy SBRT to primary tumor, nephrectomy 4 weeks later. Clear cell pathology was present in this patient's renal cell carcinoma. The sample in question was blood, obtained from a patient whose treatment included radiotherapy and nephrectomy. The J gene is TRBJ2-3, the V gene TRBV5-1; 7 bases match TRBD2. The sequence came from a woman aged 45-60 years with renal cell carcinoma. This CDR3 reads CASSFGGIGDTQYF. The CDR3 DNA is TGCGCCAGCAGCTTCGGGGGGATTGGAGATACGCAGTATTTT.